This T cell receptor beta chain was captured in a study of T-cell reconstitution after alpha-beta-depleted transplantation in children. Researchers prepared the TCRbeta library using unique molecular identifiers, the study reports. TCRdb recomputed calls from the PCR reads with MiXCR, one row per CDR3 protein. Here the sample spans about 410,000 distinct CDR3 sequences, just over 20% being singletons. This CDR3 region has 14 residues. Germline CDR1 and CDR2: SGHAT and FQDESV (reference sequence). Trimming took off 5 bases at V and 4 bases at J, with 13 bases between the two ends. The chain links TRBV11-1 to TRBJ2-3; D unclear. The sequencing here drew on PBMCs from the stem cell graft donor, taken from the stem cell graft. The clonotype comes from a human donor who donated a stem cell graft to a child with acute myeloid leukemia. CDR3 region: CASSPAAGPDTQYF. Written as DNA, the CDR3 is TGTGCCAGCAGCCCCGCTGCCGGTCCAGATACGCAGTATTTT.